These 22 T cell receptor beta chains originate from one sample sequenced in a study of shared clonotypes between healthy human individuals. It was CD45RO-negative cells, positively selected for CCR7, that made up naive CD8 cells, with terminally differentiated effector memory CD45RA+ cells excluded. The data were produced by immunoSEQ multiplex PCR, yet TCRdb's version contains in-frame clones alone and is incomplete. The data contain about 2.2 million clones, under 95% of them singletons. The sequenced sample was naive CD8+ T cells from PBMCs. The receptors derive from a man aged 18 to 29 in good health. Some clones in this sample may be carry-over from other donors' samples.

This sequence joins TRBV14 and TRBJ2-4; D unclear. This CDR3 spans 14 amino acids. V gave up 4 bases and J gave up 10 bases, with 17 bases separating them. Looked up from germline, CDR1 is SGHDN and CDR2 is FVKESK. This chain's CDR3 is CASSLTLRARIQYF. CDR3 nucleotides: TGTGCCAGCAGCCTGACACTAAGGGCCCGGATTCAGTACTTC.

The chain carries TRBV10-1 and TRBJ2-7; D is undetermined. Trimming left V 6 bases short and J 3 bases short, with 6 bases between. CDR1 and CDR2 from the germline V gene are WNHNN and SYGVQD (reference sequence). The CDR3 has 11 amino acids. CDR3 DNA: TGCGCCAGCAGCAACAACTACGAGCAGTACTTC. It translates to CASSNNYEQYF.

This clone was counted once. V usage is TRBV5-4 and J usage is TRBJ2-7; D gene ambiguous. Germline V CDR1 and CDR2: SGHNT, YYREEE (reference sequence). The germline V and J ends were trimmed by 0 bases and 6 bases, with 16 bases remaining between them. The CDR3 length is 15 residues. CDR3 in amino acids: CASSLGPGQVGEQYF. DNA for the CDR3: TGTGCCAGCAGCTTGGGTCCGGGCCAGGTAGGCGAGCAGTACTTC.

This chain uses TRBV27 with TRBJ2-2; D is ambiguous. V lost 4 bases and J 5 bases, leaving 8 bases between the germline ends. The CDR3 has 13 residues. Looked up from germline, CDR1 is MNHEY and CDR2 is SMNVEV (reference sequence). The CDR3 spells CASSSQLTGELFF. The CDR3 coding sequence is TGTGCCAGCAGTTCACAGCTAACCGGGGAGCTGTTTTTT.

This sequence joins TRBV5-1 and TRBJ2-7, with D possibly being TRBD1 (6 bases). Per germline, CDR1 SGHRS and CDR2 YFSETQ. The CDR3 spans 15 residues. V was trimmed by 3 bases and J by 2 bases, leaving 15 bases between them. In DNA, the CDR3 is TGCGCCAGCAGCTACAACGTACAGGGAACCTACGAGCAGTACTTC. Its translation: CASSYNVQGTYEQYF.

Only one count was recorded for this clone. This chain links TRBV10-3 with TRBJ2-5; 7 bases align to TRBD1. Per germline, CDR1 ENHRY and CDR2 SYGVKD. Losses at the gene ends were 2 bases for V and 4 bases for J; bases not matched to a gene: 13. This CDR3 is built from 17 residues. In DNA form, the CDR3 reads TGTGCCATCAGTGAGCCCGCCCAGGGGGTGAAGGGAGAGACCCAGTACTTC. Encoded protein: CAISEPAQGVKGETQYF.

The CDR3: CAEKRSSYNEQFF. The CDR3 region has the DNA TGTGCCGAGAAGCGGAGCTCCTACAATGAGCAGTTCTTC. The chain joins TRBV30 to TRBJ2-1; D possibly corresponds to TRBD2 (5 bases). Germline V gene data show CDR1 as GTSNPN and CDR2 as SVGIG (reference sequence). Trimming took off 8 bases at V and 0 bases at J, with 11 bases between the two ends. The CDR3 spans 13 residues.

This clone was seen only once. The chain is built from TRBV28 and TRBJ2-7, with D maybe TRBD2 (7 bases). Germline loops: CDR1 MDHEN, CDR2 SYDVKM. The CDR3 is 16 amino acids. V was shortened by 4 bases and J by 3 bases, with 19 bases between the two germline ends. The CDR3 DNA is TGTGCCAGCAGTTCTGGGGGGGGGCTAGCGGACTACGAGCAGTACTTC. Translation gives CASSSGGGLADYEQYF.

The rearrangement joins TRBV5-1 to TRBJ1-1; a weak D match, TRBD1 (6 bases). V was trimmed by 1 base and J by 7 bases, leaving 17 bases between them. Looked up from germline, CDR1 is SGHRS and CDR2 is YFSETQ. This CDR3 has 15 amino acids. The CDR3 reads CASSLRGGEPIEAFF. In nucleotides, the CDR3 is TGCGCCAGCAGCTTGAGGGGGGGCGAACCGATTGAAGCTTTCTTT.

The chain recombines TRBV2 with TRBJ2-1; no reliable D call. The CDR3 runs 15 residues. V gave up 2 bases and J gave up 2 bases, with 10 bases separating them. Looked up from germline, CDR1 is SNHLY and CDR2 is FYNNEI. The CDR3 nucleotides read TGTGCCAGCAGTGAAAGGGTGGGTCCCTACAATGAGCAGTTCTTC. It yields the protein CASSERVGPYNEQFF.

The chain uses TRBV7-2 and TRBJ2-1; D call uncertain. V lost 2 bases to trimming and J lost 0 bases, with 11 bases between them. There are 16 residues in the CDR3. Germline values: CDR1 SGHTA, CDR2 FQGNSA. CDR3 in DNA: TGTGCCAGCAGCTTATCGCTGTCGAGCTCCTACAATGAGCAGTTCTTC. It is translated as CASSLSLSSSYNEQFF.

The chain uses TRBV27 and TRBJ2-4, with 9 bases matching TRBD2. V lost 5 bases, J lost 0 bases, and 14 bases stayed unmatched. Germline CDR1 and CDR2: MNHEY and SMNVEV (reference sequence). The CDR3 contains 19 residues. CDR3 nucleotide sequence: TGTGCCAGCAGTCCCCGGGGGATCAGGACTAGCGCAGCCAAAAACATTCAGTACTTC. Protein sequence: CASSPRGIRTSAAKNIQYF.

This sequence joins TRBV27 and TRBJ2-3; TRBD2 aligns across 12 bases. The CDR3 length is 17 residues. The V and J ends lost 6 bases and 0 bases, in that order; junction bases with no gene match: 7. The germline V gene has CDR1 MNHEY and CDR2 SMNVEV (reference sequence). The CDR3 sequence is CASSSPTSGSSTDTQYF. CDR3 bases: TGTGCCAGCAGCTCCCCGACTAGCGGGAGTAGCACAGATACGCAGTATTTT.

This chain uses TRBV5-1 with TRBJ2-1, with D unclear. From germline, CDR1 is SGHRS and CDR2 YFSETQ. This CDR3 contains 18 residues. The ends were cut back, 4 bases at V and 0 bases at J, with 20 bases in the middle. As DNA, the CDR3 is TGCGCCAGCAGCCCAACCTTTGCAGCGTCGCGCTCCTACAATGAGCAGTTCTTC. This sequence encodes CASSPTFAASRSYNEQFF. The full variable domain, in which reference TRBV5-1 and TRBJ2-1 provide the parts outside the CDR3, is KAGVTQTPRYLIKTRGQQVTLSCSPISGHRSVSWYQQTPGQGLQFLFEYFSETQRNKGNFPGRFSGRQFSNSRSEMNVSTLELGDSALYLCASSPTFAASRSYNEQFFGPGTRLTVL.

V and J are TRBV14 and TRBJ1-5; 8 positions agree with TRBD1. This CDR3 comprises 15 residues. Germline assignment: CDR1 SGHDN and CDR2 FVKESK. V trimming: 1 base; J trimming: 4 bases; junction bases outside the gene matches: 3. CDR3 bases: TGTGCCAGCAGCCAAGGACAGGGGAGGAATCAGCCCCAGCATTTT. It specifies CASSQGQGRNQPQHF.

The gene calls are TRBV5-4 and TRBJ1-4; D is ambiguous. Trimming removed 4 bases at V and 4 bases at J, with 11 bases between. CDR1 is SGHNT and CDR2 is YYREEE in the germline V gene (reference sequence). The CDR3 covers 14 residues. CDR3: CASSRNRVNEKLFF. CDR3 DNA sequence: TGTGCCAGCAGCAGGAACCGGGTTAATGAAAAACTGTTTTTT. Full variable domain (rest looked up from reference TRBV5-4 and TRBJ1-4): ETGVTQSPTHLIKTRGQQVTLRCSSQSGHNTVSWYQQALGQGPQFIFQYYREEENGRGNFPPRFSGLQFPNYSSELNVNALELDDSALYLCASSRNRVNEKLFFGSGTQLSVL.

V gene TRBV27 combines with J gene TRBJ1-5, with 9 bases matching TRBD1. Trimming at V came to 3 bases and at J to 6 bases, leaving 6 bases not matched to a gene. This CDR3 has 15 residues. Germline lookup yields CDR1 MNHEY and CDR2 SMNVEV (reference sequence). The CDR3 DNA follows: TGTGCCAGCAGTTTGGGACAGGGCTTGGCTCAGCCCCAGCATTTT. Encoded protein: CASSLGQGLAQPQHF.

The sample holds one count of this clone. The V and J genes are TRBV6-5 and TRBJ2-7; a weak D match, TRBD1 (6 bases). V was trimmed by 5 bases and J by 6 bases, leaving 11 bases between them. There are 12 residues in the CDR3. Germline values: CDR1 MNHEY, CDR2 SVGAGI. CDR3 region: CASSTGSLEQYF. The CDR3 nucleotides read TGTGCCAGCAGTACAGGGAGCCTCGAGCAGTACTTC.

This clone was seen once. This sequence joins TRBV7-9 and TRBJ2-5, with unresolved D. V shed 5 bases and J shed 5 bases, with 18 bases lying between them. The germline gives CDR1 SEHNR, CDR2 FQNEAQ (reference sequence). The CDR3 has 15 residues. The CDR3 sequence: CASSDKNGLLETQYF. The CDR3 region has the DNA TGTGCCAGCAGCGACAAAAACGGGCTTTTGGAGACCCAGTACTTC.

The chain carries TRBV28 and TRBJ2-3; D tentatively fits TRBD1 or TRBD2 (7 bases each). V lost 6 bases to trimming and J lost 5 bases, with 18 bases between them. This CDR3 contains 15 residues. From germline, CDR1 is MDHEN and CDR2 SYDVKM. CDR3 sequence reads: CASSPGRGQGDTQYF. CDR3 in DNA: TGTGCCAGCAGCCCGGGGAGGGGGCAAGGAGATACGCAGTATTTT.

This chain's CDR3 is CASSLSTTYYEQYF. The CDR3 coding sequence is TGTGCCAGCAGCCTTAGTACCACCTACTACGAGCAGTACTTC. The rearrangement uses TRBV6-6 and TRBJ2-7; the D is unclear. V was shortened by 6 bases and J by 3 bases, with 15 bases between the two germline ends. The CDR3 is made up of 14 amino acids. The germline gives CDR1 MNHNY, CDR2 SVGAGI (reference sequence).

The chain combines TRBV27 with TRBJ2-1, with 7 bases fitting TRBD2. V gave up 3 bases and J gave up 9 bases; unmatched junction bases: 5. Germline V gene data show CDR1 as MNHEY and CDR2 as SMNVEV (reference sequence). The CDR3 length is 13 residues. The CDR3 loop is CASSLAGESEQFF. The DNA of the CDR3 is TGTGCCAGCAGTTTGGCGGGAGAAAGTGAGCAGTTCTTC.